A selection of T cell receptor beta chains follows, all from one sample in a study of technical replicates of blood from several donors. Clones were read by immunoSEQ multiplex PCR, and TCRdb kept only the in-frame ones, dropping some. The sample consists of 45,000 to 55,000 clones, around 96% of them appearing once. The sample comprised T cells isolated from PBMCs. The receptors shown here come from a human donor in good health. The CDR3 runs from the conserved cysteine through the conserved F or W. Each record gives: clone size, V gene, J gene, D gene, CDR3 protein, CDR3 DNA. A D gene is named only where the DNA matches it firmly. Size values are once, few and many counts, or a class for expanded clones, and some rows have none.

size: NA
V: TRBV7-2
J: TRBJ2-5
D: TRBD2
CDR3: CASSKRAGVVETQYF
DNA: TGTGCCAGCAGCAAGAGGGCGGGAGTAGTTGAGACCCAGTACTTC

size: NA
V: TRBV2
J: TRBJ2-2
D: NA
CDR3: CASTNRPNTGELFF
DNA: TGTGCCAGCACTAACAGGCCGAACACCGGGGAGCTGTTTTTT

size: NA
V: TRBV19
J: TRBJ2-1
D: TRBD2
CDR3: CASTNPLAGGRLNEQFF
DNA: TGTGCCAGTACTAATCCGCTAGCGGGAGGCAGGTTAAATGAGCAGTTCTTC

size: NA
V: TRBV4-2
J: TRBJ2-1
D: TRBD2
CDR3: CASSQVSSGIGDEQFF
DNA: TGTGCCAGCAGCCAAGTATCTAGCGGGATCGGCGATGAGCAGTTCTTC

size: NA
V: TRBV5-4
J: TRBJ1-1
D: NA
CDR3: CASSVRGSNTEAFF
DNA: TGTGCCAGCAGCGTCAGGGGCTCTAACACTGAAGCTTTCTTT

size: NA
V: TRBV28
J: TRBJ2-7
D: NA
CDR3: CASSEMAGREQYF
DNA: TGTGCCAGCAGTGAAATGGCAGGGCGCGAGCAGTACTTC

size: NA
V: TRBV6-5
J: TRBJ2-7
D: TRBD2
CDR3: CASRASGLHYEQYF
DNA: TGTGCCAGCAGGGCTAGCGGGCTCCACTACGAGCAGTACTTC

size: once
V: TRBV27
J: TRBJ2-7
D: NA
CDR3: CASSNSLVTSYEQYF
DNA: TGTGCCAGCAGCAATTCCCTAGTGACCTCCTACGAGCAGTACTTC

size: NA
V: TRBV7-8
J: TRBJ2-7
D: NA
CDR3: CASTGNVYEQYF
DNA: TGTGCCAGCACAGGGAATGTCTACGAGCAGTACTTC

size: NA
V: TRBV27
J: TRBJ2-7
D: TRBD2
CDR3: CASSSQLAANSYEQYF
DNA: TGTGCCAGCAGTTCCCAACTAGCGGCCAACTCCTACGAGCAGTACTTC

size: NA
V: TRBV7-2
J: TRBJ2-7
D: NA
CDR3: CASSFYSSEQYF
DNA: TGTGCCAGCAGCTTTTATAGCTCCGAGCAGTACTTC

size: NA
V: TRBV11-2
J: TRBJ2-2
D: NA
CDR3: CASSLQGRDTGELFF
DNA: TGTGCCAGCAGTCTACAGGGCCGGGACACCGGGGAGCTGTTTTTT

size: NA
V: TRBV7-9
J: TRBJ2-3
D: TRBD1
CDR3: CASTKRGTGHTDTQYF
DNA: TGTGCCAGCACCAAAAGAGGGACAGGGCACACAGATACGCAGTATTTT

size: NA
V: TRBV4-1
J: TRBJ1-2
D: NA
CDR3: CASSQVQNYGYTF
DNA: TGCGCCAGCAGCCAAGTACAGAACTATGGCTACACCTTC

size: NA
V: TRBV7-9
J: TRBJ2-7
D: TRBD2
CDR3: CASSYGRENYEQYF
DNA: TGTGCCAGCAGCTATGGGCGGGAGAACTACGAGCAGTACTTC

size: NA
V: TRBV28
J: TRBJ2-5
D: TRBD2
CDR3: CASSHLLLAGDRETQYF
DNA: TGTGCCAGCAGTCACCTATTATTAGCGGGAGATCGAGAGACCCAGTACTTC

size: once
V: TRBV21-1
J: TRBJ2-7
D: NA
CDR3: CASSWPLREQYF
DNA: TGTGCCAGCAGTTGGCCTCTGAGGGAGCAGTACTTC

size: NA
V: TRBV6-5
J: TRBJ2-4
D: NA
CDR3: CASSYSSNAKNIQYF
DNA: TGTGCCAGCAGTTACTCTAGTAATGCCAAAAACATTCAGTACTTC

size: NA
V: TRBV4-1
J: TRBJ1-1
D: NA
CDR3: CASSQTGNTEAFF
DNA: TGCGCCAGCAGCCAAACAGGGAACACTGAAGCTTTCTTT

size: NA
V: TRBV28
J: TRBJ1-1
D: NA
CDR3: CASGGVPEAFF
DNA: TGTGCCAGCGGCGGAGTACCTGAAGCTTTCTTT

size: NA
V: TRBV4-2
J: TRBJ2-1
D: TRBD2
CDR3: CASSHRSGRINNEQFF
DNA: TGTGCCAGCAGCCATCGTAGCGGGAGAATCAACAATGAGCAGTTCTTC

size: NA
V: TRBV4-2
J: TRBJ1-2
D: NA
CDR3: CASSHEQGVGNYGYTF
DNA: TGTGCCAGCAGCCATGAACAGGGAGTAGGCAACTATGGCTACACCTTC